Below, one T cell receptor (beta chain) is given with its context. There is no known antigen for this receptor. No base-level quality is on record; no much larger clone is a single base apart. In total, more than 500 healthy bone marrow donors made up the cohort. All cohort members were sampled while nominally healthy, although unrecorded immune exposures were likely present. The donor tested CMV seropositive and was one of the 289 seropositive cohort members. A peripheral blood sample was provided by each donor, and peripheral blood mononuclear cells were used for TCR beta sequencing. Genomic DNA extraction from the blood cell samples was performed with the Qiagen DNeasy Blood Extraction Kit. The CDR3 runs 16 residues from the cysteine to the phenylalanine. This entry keeps only the CDR3 DNA: 48 bases, framed from base 1. At the junction V is shortened by 1 base and J by 9 bases; bases outside the gene matches: 8. CDR1 and CDR2, per the germline V gene, are SGHTA and FQGNSA.

Library preparation was by the immunoSEQ multiplex PCR assay. A mixture of 60 forward primers for TCR Vbeta segments and 13 reverse primers for TCR Jbeta segments was used in the multiplex PCR. Amplification of the CDR3 region of rearranged TCR beta genes was performed with a multiplex PCR assay on genomic DNA. On the Illumina HiSeq System, the amplified TCR beta libraries were sequenced as 87-base-pair reads. On the study's bioinformatics: A later analysis tallied 80 million to 95 million unique TCR beta chains across the 666 repertoires, and around 12 million of those chains were shared by two or more donors. To remove PCR and sequencing errors, raw reads were error-corrected and collapsed into unique sequences using a nearest-neighbor algorithm that merged closely related sequences. V, D and J gene segments were assigned by aligning CDR3 sequences to IMGT reference sequences. For a sequence to be retained, at least a six-nucleotide match to both a V gene segment and a J gene segment was required. A rearrangement was called productive if the CDR3 had no stop codons and remained in frame with V and J, and every other rearrangement was called non-productive. CDR3 was defined according to IMGT convention as the region running from the second conserved V-encoded cysteine to the conserved J-encoded phenylalanine. Sequences without an unambiguous match to a single V gene segment were excluded from the earlier analysis of 587 of the donors. An earlier analysis of a few hundred of the donors called V segments functional above 56.7% productive rearrangements and segregating when the between-donor standard deviation exceeded 5%. A statistical classification framework was built for diagnosing cytomegalovirus status from the catalog of TCR beta chain sequences. In a later analysis, TCR nucleotide sequences were compared against IMGT/GENE-DB human TR gene sequences so that V and J genes could be assigned. In a later analysis, CDR3 sequences and most-parsimonious VDJ recombination scenarios were assigned using the TCRdist pipeline. In a later analysis, each TCR beta chain was defined by its CDR3 amino acid sequence together with its V-gene family, and reads lacking a unique V-gene family were excluded. To address suspected cross-contamination and a sequencing artifact, a later analysis removed approximately 590 highly shared, low-generation-probability nucleotide sequences. A later analysis calculated a clonal expansion index for each public chain from normalized within-repertoire ranks of inferred template counts. In a later analysis, generation probabilities were computed with a VDJ recombination model fitted to out-of-frame rearrangements, and the resulting probabilities were checked against IGoR. A later analysis scored TCR-TCR, TCR-HLA and TCR-CMV co-occurrence with hypergeometric tests, applying a repertoire-size bias correction to TCR pairs. To estimate false discovery rates, a later analysis permuted the HLA or CMV assignments 20 times. In a later analysis, co-occurring TCRs were grouped using DBSCAN, with TCRdist sequence similarity added in when clustering inside HLA-allele-positive subsets. Repertoires with fewer than 30,000 or more than 120,000 public chains were left out of co-occurrence clustering, as were about 5 repertoires with anomalous nucleotide sharing. As stored in TCRdb, this immuneACCESS dataset retains in-frame rearrangements with V and J assigned. A fraction of the clones does not appear; measured against another copy, unresolved V genes explain less than half of the discrepancy, and the remainder lacks a known reason. That table is the source of V, J and clone size, and D and trimming were worked out from the DNA. Counted in this sample were 200,000 to 250,000 clones; more than 75% of them appeared once. The ten largest clonotypes hold 5.4% of the sample.

These data belong to a study of cytomegalovirus exposure and HLA in healthy donors listed by TCRdb under 2017. Notes on the research overall: According to an earlier analysis of several hundred of the donors, about 190 million T cells yielded 117 million unique TCR beta sequences and 250 to 350 Gb of sequence data. In a later analysis, previously published TCR beta repertoires from 550 to 750 donors were re-analyzed and high-resolution HLA genotyping was added so that TCR occurrence patterns could be studied. Among several hundred genotyped donors of the cohort, an average of approximately 220,000 unique TCR beta nucleotide sequences was sequenced per donor, of which 15% to 20% were non-productive. The study aimed to test whether signatures of past pathogen exposure could be identified by cataloging public T cell receptors. Donor age, sex, ethnicity and CMV serostatus were collected together with the repertoire data. The genetic ancestry cluster associated with self-reported Caucasian donors included 80% to 90% of the approximately 410 genotyped donors. Several DR-DQ haplotypes were handled as single units for association and clustering because linkage in the cohort was strong. To predict cytomegalovirus infection status, the study combined high-throughput TCR immunosequencing, statistical association of individual TCRs with disease status, and machine learning. The T cell repertoires of several hundred subjects were profiled by immunosequencing and related to cytomegalovirus serostatus. Typing coverage varied by locus: 629-630 donors for A, B, C, DRB1 and DQB1; around 560 for DQA1; around 570 for DPA1; roughly 450 for DPB1. About 330 gigabases of sequencing data and around 85 million unique TCR sequences made up an early release that covered over 550 HLA-typed donors. A later genetic analysis took genome-wide SNP genotypes for about 55% of the roughly 700 donors and used that subset as a discovery cohort. Class I and class II HLA loci were covered by the typing at four-digit resolution. In an earlier analysis of 587 of the donors, high-throughput TCR beta sequencing was used to judge whether each TCR beta V gene segment behaved as functional or pseudogenic. Along with the approximately 600-subject first cohort, a separate validation cohort of over a hundred different subjects was used. In the later analysis, no new phenotypic data were used to find candidate immune exposures; instead, reliance was placed on TCR beta sequences and their occurrence across donors. Every repertoire in the discovery cohort had been generated on one and the same sequencing platform.

What the work shows at the level of the full study, not this receptor alone: The cohort was sequenced for TCR beta chains only, and without alpha or paired-chain data the features that could be detected were limited. At a false discovery rate of 0.05, a later analysis linked about 17,000 TCR beta sequences to specific HLA alleles. In a later analysis, most CMV-associated TCR beta chains were found to appear HLA-restricted, with HLA associations seemingly driven largely by CMV exposure. Across donors, most TCR sequences were observed very rarely, whereas some public TCRs were present in many individuals. Cytomegalovirus status was reported to be diagnosed by the classifier with high specificity and sensitivity in both the original and validation cohorts. Strong co-occurrence of HLA alleles, especially DR and DQ, made assigning TCR associations to individual alleles difficult. An association between a missense DCLRE1C variant and V-gene and J-gene trimming of TCR beta chains was found in a later genetic analysis and replicated in an independent cohort. The authors suggested that the approach could potentially be extended to other disease states and immunological phenotypes. In a later analysis, several top co-occurrence clusters were reported to appear linked to parvovirus B19, influenza, CMV and Epstein-Barr virus. The earlier analysis of approximately 560 of the donors excluded roughly 16 rarely observed V segments, including chromosome 9 orphons, because counts were too low. Because HLA typing was unavailable for some donors at each locus, only the typed subset was used in association tests. Immune exposure information for the cohort was limited to CMV serostatus. A cluster of highly shared sequence variants was judged likely to be a technical artifact of the sequencing pipeline. The 87-base-pair reads could not distinguish some IMGT-functional V segments, including TRBV6-2 and TRBV6-3, so those segments were excluded. Presence/absence analyses assumed roughly uniform sequencing depth across donors, an assumption that may not hold. A later analysis found that TCR association rates varied across HLA loci, with DRB1 alleles showing the most associated TCRs and HLA-C alleles the fewest. In a later genetic analysis, fewer N-insertions in productive TCRs were reported among donors in an Asian-associated ancestry cluster than the approximately 710-donor mean. A total of 150 or so TCR beta chains were listed by the study as associated with cytomegalovirus. In a later analysis, HLA-associated TCR beta chains were found to be more clonally expanded and to have lower generation probabilities than equally common non-associated chains. Broadly in line with IMGT annotations, most TCR beta V segments showed up in productive rearrangements about 90% or about 30% of the time in an earlier analysis of 450 to 600 of the donors. A few of the identified cytomegalovirus-associated TCR beta chains were confirmed in vitro to be specific for cytomegalovirus antigens. Linkage disequilibrium might explain the correlated functional status among segregating V segments, but an unknown experimental factor could not be excluded. A further reported finding was that TCR beta sequences accurately predicted the HLA-A and HLA-B alleles for most subjects in the first cohort.

This clonotype was sampled from a woman aged 40 to 50 in good health and CMV-seropositive. Recombination joined TRBV7-2 with TRBJ1-6, with TRBD1 matching 8 junction bases. Sequencing input: PBMCs. The nucleotides read TGTGCCAGCAGCTTAGTCCCGACAGGGGAGGGTTCACCCCTCCACTTT. It translates as CASSLVPTGEGSPLHF.